Reported below is one T cell receptor beta chain. Its matching antigen is unknown. The junction does not match germline at one end; this may be a read error. The CDR3 extends over 13 amino acids. Germline loops: CDR1 SSHAT, CDR2 FNYEAQ (reference sequence). This specimen comes from a study of shared clonotypes between healthy human individuals. Notes on the study in general: Researchers sampled blood only, noting tissue repertoires likely differ.

Assay used: immunoSEQ multiplex PCR; TCRdb lists only in-frame clones, some missing. Among about 2 million clones listed, about 95% were seen once. CD45RO-negative, CCR7-selected cells formed the naive CD8 fraction, which excluded terminally differentiated effector memory CD45RA+ cells. This clonotype originated in a man aged 18-30 years in good health. Sample: naive CD8+ T cells sorted from blood. This sequence joins TRBV7-7 and TRBJ1-1; 9 nucleotides align to TRBD1. CDR3 nucleotide sequence: TGTGCTAGCAGTTTTGGACAGGGGACTGAAGCTTTCTTT. It yields the protein CASSFGQGTEAFF.